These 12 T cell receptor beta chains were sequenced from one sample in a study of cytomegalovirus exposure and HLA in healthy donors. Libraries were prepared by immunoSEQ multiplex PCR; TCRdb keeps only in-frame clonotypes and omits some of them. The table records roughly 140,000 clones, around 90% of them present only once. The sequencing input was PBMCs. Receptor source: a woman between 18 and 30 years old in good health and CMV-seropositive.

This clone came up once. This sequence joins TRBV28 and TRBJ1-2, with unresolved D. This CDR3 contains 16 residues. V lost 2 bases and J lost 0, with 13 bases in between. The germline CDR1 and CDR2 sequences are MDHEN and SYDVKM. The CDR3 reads CASSLGSTQANYGYTF. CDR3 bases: TGTGCCAGCAGTTTAGGCAGCACCCAGGCTAACTATGGCTACACCTTC.

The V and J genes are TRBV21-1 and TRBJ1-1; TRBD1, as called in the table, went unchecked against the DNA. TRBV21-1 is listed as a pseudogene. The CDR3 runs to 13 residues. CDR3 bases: TGTGCCAGCAGCAAGGGGCGCGATTTAGAGGCTTTCTTT. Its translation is CASSKGRDLEAFF.

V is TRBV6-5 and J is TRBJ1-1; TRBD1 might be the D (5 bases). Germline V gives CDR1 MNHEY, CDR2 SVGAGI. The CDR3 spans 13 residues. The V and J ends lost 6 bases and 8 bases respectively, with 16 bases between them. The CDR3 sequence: CASRAGWGSEAFF. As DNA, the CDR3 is TGTGCCAGCAGGGCAGGGTGGGGATCCGAAGCTTTCTTT.

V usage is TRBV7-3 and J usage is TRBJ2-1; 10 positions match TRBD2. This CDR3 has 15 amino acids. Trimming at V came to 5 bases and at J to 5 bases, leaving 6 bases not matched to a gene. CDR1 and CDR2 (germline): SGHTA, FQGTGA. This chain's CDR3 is CASSPLAGENNEQFF. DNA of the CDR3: TGTGCCAGCAGCCCCCTAGCGGGAGAGAACAATGAGCAGTTCTTC. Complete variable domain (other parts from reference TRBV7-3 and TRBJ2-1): GAGVSQTPSNKVTEKGKYVELRCDPISGHTALYWYRQSLGQGPEFLIYFQGTGAADDSGLPNDRFFAVRPEGSVSTLKIQRTERGDSAVYLCASSPLAGENNEQFFGPGTRLTVL.

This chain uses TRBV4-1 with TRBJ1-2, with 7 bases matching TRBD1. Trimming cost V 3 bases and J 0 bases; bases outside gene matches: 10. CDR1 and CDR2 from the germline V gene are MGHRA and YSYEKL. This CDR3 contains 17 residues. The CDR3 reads CASSQAQGGTANYGYTF. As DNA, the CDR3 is TGCGCCAGCAGCCAGGCTCAGGGGGGTACGGCTAACTATGGCTACACCTTC.

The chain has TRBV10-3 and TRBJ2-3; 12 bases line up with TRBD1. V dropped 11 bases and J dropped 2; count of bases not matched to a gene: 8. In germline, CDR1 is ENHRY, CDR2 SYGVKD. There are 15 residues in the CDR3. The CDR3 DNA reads TGTGCCGCCGAACCGGGACAGGGGGCCACAGATACGCAGTATTTT. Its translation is CAAEPGQGATDTQYF.

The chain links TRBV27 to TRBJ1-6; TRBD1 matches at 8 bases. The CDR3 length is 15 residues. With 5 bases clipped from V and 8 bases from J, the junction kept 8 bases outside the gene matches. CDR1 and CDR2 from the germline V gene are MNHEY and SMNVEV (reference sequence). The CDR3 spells CASSQGQGRDSPLHF. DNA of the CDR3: TGTGCCAGCAGTCAAGGACAGGGTCGCGATTCACCCCTCCACTTT.

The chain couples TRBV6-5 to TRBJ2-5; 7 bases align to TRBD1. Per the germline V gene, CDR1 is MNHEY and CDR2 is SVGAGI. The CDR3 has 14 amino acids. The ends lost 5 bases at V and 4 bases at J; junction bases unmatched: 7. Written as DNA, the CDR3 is TGTGCCAGCAGTGGGACAGTGCTTCCAGAGACCCAGTACTTC. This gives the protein CASSGTVLPETQYF.

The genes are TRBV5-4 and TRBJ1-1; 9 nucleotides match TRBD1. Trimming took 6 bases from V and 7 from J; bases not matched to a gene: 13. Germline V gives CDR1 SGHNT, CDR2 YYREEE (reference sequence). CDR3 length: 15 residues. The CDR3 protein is CASNHRDRALGEAFF. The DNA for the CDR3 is TGTGCCAGCAACCACCGGGACAGGGCCCTTGGTGAAGCTTTCTTT.

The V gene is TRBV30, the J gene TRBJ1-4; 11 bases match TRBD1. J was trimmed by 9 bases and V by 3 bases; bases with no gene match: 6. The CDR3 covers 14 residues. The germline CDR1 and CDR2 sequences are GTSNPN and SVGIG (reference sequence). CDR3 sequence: CAWRQGTGGQKLFF. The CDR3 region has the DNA TGTGCCTGGAGGCAAGGGACAGGGGGACAAAAACTGTTTTTT.

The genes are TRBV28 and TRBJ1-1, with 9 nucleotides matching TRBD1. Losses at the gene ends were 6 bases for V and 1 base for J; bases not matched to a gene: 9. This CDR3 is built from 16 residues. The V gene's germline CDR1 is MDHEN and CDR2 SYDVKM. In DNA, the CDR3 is TGTGCCAGCAGAACCGGGACAGGGCTAAAGAACACTGAAGCTTTCTTT. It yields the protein CASRTGTGLKNTEAFF.

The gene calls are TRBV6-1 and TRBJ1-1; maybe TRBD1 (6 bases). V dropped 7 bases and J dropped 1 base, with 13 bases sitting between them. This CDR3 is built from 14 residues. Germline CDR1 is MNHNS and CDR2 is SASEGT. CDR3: CASTGDTGNTEAFF. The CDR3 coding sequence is TGTGCCAGCACTGGGGACACGGGGAACACTGAAGCTTTCTTT.